A single sample gave rise to the 11 T cell receptor beta chains below, sequenced in a study of cytomegalovirus exposure and HLA in healthy donors. PCR was performed using 60 Vbeta and 13 Jbeta primers. The repertoire was sequenced with immunoSEQ multiplex PCR; TCRdb's copy has only in-frame clones and lacks some. The sample contains about 78,000 clones, about 80% of which appear only once. Sequencing was performed on PBMCs. These receptors originate from a woman in her 50s in good health and CMV-seropositive.

This clone was counted a few times. The chain employs TRBV5-1 and TRBJ2-1; the match to TRBD2 covers 9 bases. Germline assignment: CDR1 SGHRS and CDR2 YFSETQ. V lost 4 bases and J lost 1; bases outside the gene matches: 15. The CDR3 loop spans 19 amino acids. CDR3 protein: CASSQPGGSGRGSYNEQFF. DNA for the CDR3: TGCGCCAGCAGCCAACCAGGGGGTAGCGGGAGAGGATCCTACAATGAGCAGTTCTTC.

The V gene is TRBV5-1, the J gene TRBJ2-7; 10 positions match TRBD1. The V segment lost 0 bases and the J segment 7 bases; nucleotides outside the gene matches: 7. CDR1 SGHRS and CDR2 YFSETQ come from the germline V gene. The CDR3 spans 15 residues. CDR3 bases: TGCGCCAGCAGCTTGGCCGGGACAGGGGTTGATGAGCAGTACTTC. Translating gives CASSLAGTGVDEQYF.

This rearrangement joins TRBV11-2 to TRBJ2-7, with 9 positions matching TRBD2. CDR3 length: 12 amino acids. V lost 10 bases and J lost 4; bases outside the gene matches: 5. CDR1 and CDR2 from the germline V gene are SGHAT and FQNNGV. The CDR3 DNA follows: TGTGCCATTCGCGGGGGGGGGTACGAGCAGTACTTC. Translating it yields CAIRGGGYEQYF.

This clone was found once. The V and J genes are TRBV4-2 and TRBJ2-2, with 7 bases identical to TRBD2. This CDR3 is built from 18 residues. V was pared by 3 bases and J by 0 bases, with 10 bases of the junction left unmatched. CDR1 and CDR2 (germline): LGHNA, YNFKEQ. The CDR3 spells CASSQPRGGGPNTGELFF. In DNA, the CDR3 is TGTGCCAGCAGCCAGCCGCGCGGGGGAGGGCCGAACACCGGGGAGCTGTTTTTT.

The J gene is TRBJ1-3, the V gene TRBV6-5, with D tentatively TRBD1 (5 bases). The CDR3 loop spans 14 amino acids. Germline V gene lookup returns CDR1 MNHEY and CDR2 SVGAGI. V lost 5 bases and J 7 bases, leaving 15 bases between the germline ends. This chain's CDR3 is CASSPTVALNTIYF. In DNA, the CDR3 is TGTGCCAGCAGTCCGACAGTGGCCCTTAACACCATATATTTT.

This chain connects TRBV5-1 to TRBJ2-1; 12 bases match TRBD2. CDR3 length equals 16 residues. Trimming removed 0 bases from V and 8 bases from J; junction bases left unmatched: 6. Per the germline V gene, CDR1 is SGHRS and CDR2 is YFSETQ. This CDR3 reads CASSLEASGGVDEQFF. The CDR3 nucleotides are TGCGCCAGCAGCTTGGAGGCTAGCGGGGGGGTAGATGAGCAGTTCTTC.

The chain links TRBV27 to TRBJ1-2; TRBD1 is a possible D gene (6 bases). CDR3 length: 17 amino acids. Trimming removed 2 bases from V and 2 bases from J, with 18 bases in between. Germline assignment: CDR1 MNHEY and CDR2 SMNVEV (reference sequence). CDR3 sequence reads: CASSLMVVVGQNYGYTF. For the CDR3, the DNA is TGTGCCAGCAGTTTAATGGTCGTCGTTGGACAGAACTATGGCTACACCTTC.

About this clone itself: One junction end disagrees with the germline gene, perhaps due to a read error. The chain recombines TRBV10-2 with TRBJ2-1, with D uncertain. The CDR3 length is 14 residues. Germline CDR1 reads WSHSY; CDR2 reads SAAADI. CDR3 amino acids: CASSEENHYDEQFF. In DNA form, the CDR3 reads TGCGCCAGCAGTGAAGAGAATCACTACGATGAGCAGTTCTTC.

Comments on this clone: The sample carries other DNA sequences with the same CDR3. The chain has TRBV6-1 and TRBJ1-5; TRBD1 might be the D (5 bases). Germline values: CDR1 MNHNS, CDR2 SASEGT. Trimming pared 0 bases from V and 3 bases from J, leaving 9 bases between. CDR3 size: 15 residues. This CDR3 is CASSEAGGYNQPQHF. CDR3 in DNA: TGTGCCAGCAGTGAAGCGGGGGGTTACAATCAGCCCCAGCATTTT.

This clone appeared once. The chain employs TRBV19 and TRBJ2-3, with TRBD1 identical over 8 bases. The CDR3 totals 13 residues. Looked up from germline, CDR1 is LNHDA and CDR2 is SQIVND (reference sequence). V shed 1 base, J shed 8 bases, and the junction held 2 bases outside the gene matches. The CDR3 DNA reads TGTGCCAGTAGTATAGGGACAGGGAGTACGCAGTATTTT. Translation gives CASSIGTGSTQYF.

This clone has just a few counts. The chain is built from TRBV14 and TRBJ1-1, with 9 bases lining up with TRBD1. CDR3 length: 15 amino acids. Germline V gene sequence: CDR1 SGHDN, CDR2 FVKESK. The J segment lost 7 bases and the V segment lost 2 bases, leaving 8 bases of the junction unmatched. The CDR3 here is CASSQLTGGISEAFF. The CDR3 nucleotides are TGTGCCAGCAGCCAACTTACAGGGGGCATAAGTGAAGCTTTCTTT.